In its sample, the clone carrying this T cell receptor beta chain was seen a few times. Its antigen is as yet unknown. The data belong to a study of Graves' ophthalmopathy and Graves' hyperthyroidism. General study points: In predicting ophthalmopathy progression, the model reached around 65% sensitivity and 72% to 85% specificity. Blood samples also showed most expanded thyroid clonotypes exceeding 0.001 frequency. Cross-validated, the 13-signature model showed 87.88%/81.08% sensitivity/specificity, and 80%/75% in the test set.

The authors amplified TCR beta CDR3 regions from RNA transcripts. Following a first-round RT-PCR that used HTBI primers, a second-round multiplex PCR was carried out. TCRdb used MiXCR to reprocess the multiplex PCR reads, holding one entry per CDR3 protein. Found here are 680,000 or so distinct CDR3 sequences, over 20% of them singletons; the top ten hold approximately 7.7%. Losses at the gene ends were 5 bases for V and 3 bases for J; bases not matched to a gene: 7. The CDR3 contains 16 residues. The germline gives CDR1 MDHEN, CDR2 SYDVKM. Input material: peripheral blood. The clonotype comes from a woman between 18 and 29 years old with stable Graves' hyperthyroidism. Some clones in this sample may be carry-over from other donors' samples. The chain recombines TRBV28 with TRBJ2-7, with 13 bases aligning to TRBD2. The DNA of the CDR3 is TGTGCCAGCAGTCATGGACTAGCGGGAGATTTCTACGAGCAGTACTTC. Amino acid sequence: CASSHGLAGDFYEQYF.